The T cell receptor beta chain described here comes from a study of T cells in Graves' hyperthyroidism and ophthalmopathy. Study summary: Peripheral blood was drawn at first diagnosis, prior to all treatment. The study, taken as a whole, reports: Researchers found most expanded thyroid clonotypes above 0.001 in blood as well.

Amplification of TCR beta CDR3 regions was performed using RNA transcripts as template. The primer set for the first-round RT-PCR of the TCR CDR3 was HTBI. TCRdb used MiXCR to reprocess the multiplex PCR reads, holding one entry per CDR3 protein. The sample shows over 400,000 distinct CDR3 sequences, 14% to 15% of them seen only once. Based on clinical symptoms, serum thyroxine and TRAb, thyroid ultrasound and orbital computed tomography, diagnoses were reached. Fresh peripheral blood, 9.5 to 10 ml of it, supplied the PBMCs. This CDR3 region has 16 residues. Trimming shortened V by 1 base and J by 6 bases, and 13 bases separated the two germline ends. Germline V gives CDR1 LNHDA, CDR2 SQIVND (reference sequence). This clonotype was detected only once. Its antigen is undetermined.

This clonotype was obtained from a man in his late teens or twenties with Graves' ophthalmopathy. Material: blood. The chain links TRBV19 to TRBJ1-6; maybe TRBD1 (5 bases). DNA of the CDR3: TGTGCCAGTAGTATAGGACAGATTGAACGTAATTCACCCCTCCACTTT. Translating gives CASSIGQIERNSPLHF.